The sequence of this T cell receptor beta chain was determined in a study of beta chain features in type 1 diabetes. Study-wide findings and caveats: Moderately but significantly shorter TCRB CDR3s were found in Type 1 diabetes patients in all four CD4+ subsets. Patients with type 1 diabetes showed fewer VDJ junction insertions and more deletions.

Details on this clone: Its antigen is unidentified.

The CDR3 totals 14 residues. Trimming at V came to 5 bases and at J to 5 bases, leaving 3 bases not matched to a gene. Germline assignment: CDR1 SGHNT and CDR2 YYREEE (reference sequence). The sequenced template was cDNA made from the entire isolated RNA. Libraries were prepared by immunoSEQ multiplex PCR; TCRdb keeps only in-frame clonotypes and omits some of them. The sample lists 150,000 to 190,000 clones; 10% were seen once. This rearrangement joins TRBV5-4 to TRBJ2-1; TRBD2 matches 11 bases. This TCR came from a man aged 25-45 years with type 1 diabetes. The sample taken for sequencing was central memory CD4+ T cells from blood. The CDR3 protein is CASSRGLADNEQFF. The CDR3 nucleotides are TGTGCCAGCAGTAGGGGACTAGCGGACAATGAGCAGTTCTTC.